The rows below give T cell receptor beta chains drawn from one sample of a study of blood T cells in healthy people across ages. TCRdb re-derived calls from the 5' RACE reads in MiXCR, one entry per CDR3 protein. The sample holds 780,000 or so distinct CDR3 sequences; roughly 53% are singletons and the top ten take about 42%. The sequenced material came from blood. Every receptor here comes from a man of 80 years or more in good health. Both conserved end residues are part of each CDR3. The D gene is left open where the match is weak. Rows give clone size only sometimes, using once, few, many, or a class for an expanded clone.

>TRBV7-9|few|TRBJ1-6|-
TGTGCCAGCAGCTTGTCCGGGGAGTATTCACCCCTCCACTTT
CASSLSGEYSPLHF
>TRBV7-2|once|TRBJ2-5|-
TGTGCCAGCAGCTTTGTCGGGGGTAGGGAAGAGACCCAGTACTTC
CASSFVGGREETQYF
>TRBV25-1|-|TRBJ1-1|-
TGTGCCAGCACCTCGAGCAGAGAAGCTTTCTTT
CASTSSREAFF
>TRBV6-5|-|TRBJ2-7|-
TGTGCCAGCAGTTACTCTTCGGGTTCAGGTCGCGAGCAGTACTTC
CASSYSSGSGREQYF
>TRBV2|many|TRBJ2-7|-
TGTGCCAGCAGTGAAGCGCTTGCGGCGGAGCAGTACTTC
CASSEALAAEQYF
>TRBV20-1|-|TRBJ2-7|-
TGCAGTGCTAGTGACCCGGGGGACTCCTACGAGCAGTACTTC
CSASDPGDSYEQYF
>TRBV14|-|TRBJ1-1|TRBD1
TGTGCCAGCAGCCAAGTGGGACAGGCGGTAACTGAAGCTTTCTTT
CASSQVGQAVTEAFF
>TRBV20-1|-|TRBJ2-7|-
TGCAGTGCTAGAGATAGCGGAGGGACCTACGAGCAGTACTTC
CSARDSGGTYEQYF
>TRBV5-1|-|TRBJ1-4|TRBD1
TGCGCCAGCAGCCGCGACAGGGGTCGAAATGAAAAACTGTTTTTT
CASSRDRGRNEKLFF
>TRBV12-3/TRBV12-4|-|TRBJ2-5|-
TGTGCCAGCAGTGTAGCAGGAACAGAGACCCAGTACTTC
CASSVAGTETQYF
>TRBV5-1|-|TRBJ2-5|-
TGCGGCGATCCCACAACTGGAGAAACGGGTCAGGAGACCCAGTACTTC
CGDPTTGETGQETQYF
>TRBV12-3/TRBV12-4|-|TRBJ2-7|TRBD2
TGTGCCAGCAGTTTTGAAGGACTAGCGGCCTCCTACGAGCAGTACTTC
CASSFEGLAASYEQYF
>TRBV6-6|-|TRBJ1-4|TRBD1
TGTGCCAGCAGTTACTACGCAGGGGGCACTAATGAAAAACTGTTTTTT
CASSYYAGGTNEKLFF
>TRBV5-5|-|TRBJ1-2|TRBD1
TGTGCCAGCAGCCTGAATCAAGATACAGGGGCGAGCTATGGCTACACCTTC
CASSLNQDTGASYGYTF
>TRBV7-9|-|TRBJ2-1|-
TGTGCCAGCAGCTTAGAAATTAGGGGGAGACCTCGGCGCAATGAGCGGTTCTTC
CASSLEIRGRPRRNERFF
>TRBV5-1|-|TRBJ1-2|-
TGCGCCAGCAGCTTGGCCGCCGGAAACGGGGATGGCTACACCTTC
CASSLAAGNGDGYTF
>TRBV12-3/TRBV12-4|-|TRBJ1-2|-
TGTGCCAGCAGTTTAGTTGGCTTTGGTCCTGACGGCTACACCTTC
CASSLVGFGPDGYTF
>TRBV9|-|TRBJ2-4|-
TGTGCCAGCAGCGTAGCTTTCGGGACCGGAGCCAAAAACATTCAGTACTTC
CASSVAFGTGAKNIQYF
>TRBV5-5|few|TRBJ2-7|-
TGTGCCAGCAGCCGAATAGTTTCCTACGAGCAGTACTTC
CASSRIVSYEQYF
>TRBV19|-|TRBJ2-4|TRBD2
TGTGCCAGTAGTATAGCGCTAGCGGGAGGGCGGAACATTCAGTACTTC
CASSIALAGGRNIQYF
>TRBV7-9|-|TRBJ1-4|-
TGTGCCAGCAGCTTAGCGTTCCGAGAAGAAAAACTGTTTTTT
CASSLAFREEKLFF
>TRBV24-1|-|TRBJ2-1|-
TGTGCCACCAGTGATTTGGGCAACTACAATGAGCAGTTCTTC
CATSDLGNYNEQFF
>TRBV6-6|-|TRBJ2-7|-
TGTGCCAGCAGTTACTCTATGGGGGCTGGCGAGCAGTACTTC
CASSYSMGAGEQYF
>TRBV12-3/TRBV12-4|few|TRBJ2-2|-
TGTGCCAGCAGTTTAGTCCTCACGGGGGAGCTGTTTTTT
CASSLVLTGELFF
>TRBV5-1|few|TRBJ2-7|-
TGCGCCAGCAGTCAGGACCTCTACTCCTACAATGAGCAGTACTTC
CASSQDLYSYNEQYF
>TRBV15|-|TRBJ2-2|TRBD2
TGTGCCACCAGCAGAGGAGGACTAGCGGGAGGGCGCACCGGGGAGCTGTTTTTT
CATSRGGLAGGRTGELFF
>TRBV13|-|TRBJ2-7|-
TGTGCCAGCAGTCACCGGGACCGGAGCTCCTACGAGCAGTACTTC
CASSHRDRSSYEQYF
>TRBV12-3/TRBV12-4|-|TRBJ2-2|-
TGTGCCAGCAGTTTCCTAACTAGCTTCGCCGGGGAGCTGTTTTTT
CASSFLTSFAGELFF
>TRBV14|-|TRBJ2-7|TRBD1
TGTGCCAGCAGCCGTGGACAGGCCCTCTCCTACGAGCAGTACTTC
CASSRGQALSYEQYF
>TRBV12-3/TRBV12-4|few|TRBJ2-1|-
TGTGCCAGCAGTTTGGGGAGACAGGCGGTCGTCAGTGAGCAGTTCTTC
CASSLGRQAVVSEQFF
>TRBV15|-|TRBJ2-1|TRBD2
TGTGCCACCAGCAGCCTAGCGGGGGGGGCGAATGAGCAGTTCTTC
CATSSLAGGANEQFF
>TRBV5-1|-|TRBJ2-1|TRBD2
TGCGCCAGCAGCTTCGCTAGCGGGAAGAGTGAGCAGTTCTTC
CASSFASGKSEQFF
>TRBV9|-|TRBJ2-7|TRBD2
TGTGCCAGCGTAGCGGGCTTGACCTACGAGCAGTACTTC
CASVAGLTYEQYF
>TRBV6-5|few|TRBJ2-3|-
TGTGCCAGCAGTGCGGGACAGCTGAATCTCGCGTATTTT
CASSAGQLNLAYF
>TRBV29-1|-|TRBJ2-7|-
TGCAGCGCCATTCAGGATAGGGTGGGCGAGCAGTACTTC
CSAIQDRVGEQYF
>TRBV28|-|TRBJ2-7|TRBD2
TGTGCCAGCAGTTCATTAGCGGGTCCGCCTCACGAGCAGTACTTC
CASSSLAGPPHEQYF
>TRBV11-2|-|TRBJ1-5|TRBD1
TGTGCCAGCATCTTGGACAGGGGGGAATATCAGCCCCAGCATTTT
CASILDRGEYQPQHF
>TRBV11-2|-|TRBJ2-7|TRBD2
TGTGCCAGCACCTCTACACCTCCCTCGGGACTAGCGGGAGTGAGCTCCTACGAGCAGTACTTC
CASTSTPPSGLAGVSSYEQYF
>TRBV20-1|few|TRBJ2-5|-
TGCAGTGCTACCCCGAAGGAGACCCAGTACTTC
CSATPKETQYF
>TRBV20-1|-|TRBJ1-2|-
TGCAGTGCTAGAGATCGGGCAGGGCCCTATGGCTACACCTTC
CSARDRAGPYGYTF
>TRBV27|-|TRBJ2-7|-
TGTGCCAGCAGCAGACAAGGGGGGTCCTACGAGCAGTACTTC
CASSRQGGSYEQYF
>TRBV5-1|-|TRBJ2-5|TRBD2
TGCGCCAGCAGCCTCCCCAGGACTAGCGGGAAAGAGACCCAGTACTTC
CASSLPRTSGKETQYF
>TRBV12-3/TRBV12-4|-|TRBJ2-7|-
TGTGCTTGGGCTCGGGGCGGCAATGAGCAGTACTTC
CAWARGGNEQYF
>TRBV20-1|-|TRBJ1-4|-
TGCAGTGCTAGGGACCCTACAAAGAAGGAAAAACTGTTTTTT
CSARDPTKKEKLFF
>TRBV6-5|-|TRBJ1-6|TRBD1
TGTGCCAGTACCCAGGGGGTGGATAATTCACCCCTCCACTTT
CASTQGVDNSPLHF
>TRBV10-1|-|TRBJ2-4|-
TGCGCCAGCCCAACAATTCGGCTAGCCAAAAACATTCAGTACTTC
CASPTIRLAKNIQYF
>TRBV11-2|few|TRBJ2-3|-
TGTGCCAGCAGCGGCAGGCGGGGCGCCACAGATACGCAGTATTTT
CASSGRRGATDTQYF
>TRBV6-2/TRBV6-3|few|TRBJ1-1|-
TGTGCCAGCAGCCAGGGGTACACTGAAGCTTTCTTT
CASSQGYTEAFF
>TRBV29-1|-|TRBJ1-5|-
TGCAGCGTAAGGGATAGCAATCAGCCCCAGCATTTT
CSVRDSNQPQHF
>TRBV20-1|once|TRBJ2-1|-
TGCAGTGCTGGAGATCGCGCGACAATAGGCTACAATGAGCAGTTCTTC
CSAGDRATIGYNEQFF
>TRBV28|few|TRBJ2-5|TRBD2
TGTGCCAGCAGCCCTAGCGGGGGCCATGAAGAGACCCAGTACTTC
CASSPSGGHEETQYF
>TRBV20-1|few|TRBJ2-7|-
TGCAGTGCCCCTGATGGTTATTCCTACGAGCAGTACTTC
CSAPDGYSYEQYF
>TRBV7-2|-|TRBJ1-1|-
TGTGCCAGCAGCTTAGAAGGGTACGGGATGAACACTGAAGCTTTCTTT
CASSLEGYGMNTEAFF
>TRBV6-6|-|TRBJ2-7|-
TGTGCCAGCAGTTACTCATGGGGCTGGGACCACTACGAGCAGTACTTC
CASSYSWGWDHYEQYF